Presented here are 6 T cell receptor beta chains from one specimen sequenced in a study of blood T cell repertoires in COVID-19. Method: immunoSEQ multiplex PCR; TCRdb's copy keeps in-frame clones and lacks some. This sample has around 200,000 clones; around 84% occur once, and the top ten carry approximately 2.5%. Input material: peripheral blood. These TCRs come from a man aged 40-55 years with active or convalescent COVID-19.

This clone was observed once. V and J are TRBV10-3 and TRBJ1-1; D call uncertain. This CDR3 has 14 residues. Germline CDR1 and CDR2: ENHRY and SYGVKD. With 3 bases removed from V and 2 bases from J, the gap between germline ends came to 10 bases. CDR3 region: CAISDDRGNTEAFF. The CDR3, as DNA: TGTGCCATCAGTGATGATCGCGGAAACACTGAAGCTTTCTTT.

This chain links TRBV4-3 with TRBJ2-5; D perhaps matches TRBD2 (5 bases). This CDR3 contains 16 residues. Trimming left V 0 bases short and J 1 base short, with 12 bases between. CDR1 is LGHNA and CDR2 is YSLEER in the germline V gene. As DNA, the CDR3 is TGCGCCAGCAGCCAAGAATCCCCTAGCAGCCAAGAGACCCAGTACTTC. Residues: CASSQESPSSQETQYF.

The V call is TRBV6-5, the J call TRBJ2-5, with D hard to call. Germline CDR1 MNHEY, CDR2 SVGAGI. Trimming cost V 5 bases and J 3 bases, with 7 bases left between them. This CDR3 spans 12 amino acids. The CDR3 nucleotides are TGTGCCAGCAGTATTCTAGAAGAGACCCAGTACTTC. Translating it yields CASSILEETQYF.

The chain uses TRBV6-2 or TRBV6-3 and TRBJ1-5; a weak D match, TRBD1 (5 bases). This CDR3 has 15 amino acids. Germline assignment: CDR1 MNHEY and CDR2 SVGEGT. The V end lost 6 bases, the J end lost 5 bases, and 17 bases lay between the germline ends. CDR3: CASSRPGSRDQPQHF. The CDR3 nucleotides are TGTGCCAGCAGCCGACCCGGGTCCAGGGATCAGCCCCAGCATTTT.

This chain links TRBV4-2 with TRBJ1-4; D is perhaps TRBD1 (5 bases). V lost 3 bases to trimming and J lost 8 bases, with 7 bases between them. Germline V gene sequence: CDR1 LGHNA, CDR2 YNFKEQ. This CDR3 has 12 amino acids. The CDR3 protein is CASSQGGEKLFF. In nucleotides, the CDR3 is TGTGCCAGCAGCCAGGGGGGGGAAAAACTGTTTTTT.

Comment on this clone: Germline and junction disagree at one end, which may indicate a read error. The same CDR3 can be traced to other DNA sequences in this sample. The chain uses TRBV15 and TRBJ1-5; 7 bases match TRBD1. The germline CDR1 and CDR2 sequences are LNHNV and YYDKDF (reference sequence). This CDR3 spans 14 amino acids. CDR3 sequence (DNA): TGCGCCACCAGGATTGGGACAGCTAATCAGCCCCAGCATTTT. Translation gives CATRIGTANQPQHF.